The next 18 T cell receptor beta chains were all read from a single sample in a study of radiotherapy plus CTLA-4 blockade in lung cancer. The protocol was immunoSEQ multiplex PCR, while the TCRdb copy is restricted to in-frame clones and leaves out a portion. The table shows 35,000 to 40,000 clones, with around 70% occurring only once. The sequenced sample was peripheral blood, obtained from a patient treated with radiotherapy plus ipilimumab. The origin of the receptors is a human donor with non-small cell lung cancer who had stable disease on radiotherapy plus ipilimumab.

The chain couples TRBV19 to TRBJ1-2, with 7 bases fitting TRBD1. Germline V lookup: CDR1 LNHDA, CDR2 SQIVND (reference sequence). CDR3 size: 14 residues. Trimming took 6 bases from V and 1 from J; bases not matched to a gene: 5. CDR3 amino acids: CASSGQASNYGYTF. In nucleotides, the CDR3 is TGTGCCAGTAGCGGACAGGCTAGTAACTATGGCTACACCTTC.

The count of this clone is one. This chain connects TRBV27 to TRBJ2-3, with D hard to call. Trimming removed 6 bases at V and 0 bases at J, with 10 bases between. The CDR3 is 14 amino acids. Germline CDR1 reads MNHEY; CDR2 reads SMNVEV (reference sequence). The CDR3 bases are TGTGCCAGCAGGCCGGCGGCTAGCACAGATACGCAGTATTTT. Its protein is CASRPAASTDTQYF.

This chain links TRBV7-3 with TRBJ2-3; D is ambiguous. The CDR3 length is 14 residues. The ends were cut back, 9 bases at V and 0 bases at J, with 13 bases in the middle. Germline V gene data show CDR1 as SGHTA and CDR2 as FQGTGA. The CDR3 DNA follows: TGTGCCAGTTCGATGGCCTTTAGCACAGATACGCAGTATTTT. Residues: CASSMAFSTDTQYF. Variable domain in full (rest from reference TRBV7-3 and TRBJ2-3): GAGVSQTPSNKVTEKGKYVELRCDPISGHTALYWYRQSLGQGPEFLIYFQGTGAADDSGLPNDRFFAVRPEGSVSTLKIQRTERGDSAVYLCASSMAFSTDTQYFGPGTRLTVL.

The gene calls are TRBV27 and TRBJ1-5; a possible D gene is TRBD1 (6 bases). Trimming stripped 6 bases from V and 2 bases from J, with 14 bases between. CDR1 MNHEY and CDR2 SMNVEV come from the germline V gene (reference sequence). The CDR3 has 15 amino acids. The CDR3 reads CASRAGGAGNQPQHF. CDR3 in DNA: TGTGCCAGCAGAGCCGGGGGGGCCGGCAATCAGCCCCAGCATTTT.

The J gene is TRBJ2-3, the V gene TRBV5-1, with a weak D call TRBD1 (5 bases). Per the germline V gene, CDR1 is SGHRS and CDR2 is YFSETQ. The CDR3 covers 14 residues. Between the trimmed V and J ends, which lost 0 bases and 5 bases, there was a span of 10 bases. CDR3 amino acids: CASSLGQRLDTQYF. The CDR3 coding sequence is TGCGCCAGCAGCTTGGGACAGCGCTTAGATACGCAGTATTTT. The full variable domain, with the rest looked up from reference TRBV5-1 and TRBJ2-3, is KAGVTQTPRYLIKTRGQQVTLSCSPISGHRSVSWYQQTPGQGLQFLFEYFSETQRNKGNFPGRFSGRQFSNSRSEMNVSTLELGDSALYLCASSLGQRLDTQYFGPGTRLTVL.

This chain links TRBV9 with TRBJ2-5; D perhaps matches TRBD1 (5 bases). From germline, CDR1 is SGDLS and CDR2 YYNGEE. The CDR3 is made up of 16 amino acids. V dropped 0 bases and J dropped 4 bases, with 16 bases sitting between them. In DNA form, the CDR3 reads TGTGCCAGCAGCGTAGGTGGACACCCAAGTGGAGAGACCCAGTACTTC. It encodes CASSVGGHPSGETQYF. Filled out from reference TRBV9 and TRBJ2-5, the complete variable domain reads DSGVTQTPKHLITATGQRVTLRCSPRSGDLSVYWYQQSLDQGLQFLIQYYNGEERAKGNILERFSAQQFPDLHSELNLSSLELGDSALYFCASSVGGHPSGETQYFGPGTRLLVL.

The chain employs TRBV4-3 and TRBJ2-6, with 9 bases lining up with TRBD1. The CDR3 spans 18 residues. Germline CDR1 and CDR2: LGHNA and YSLEER. Trimming removed 4 bases from V and 4 bases from J; junction bases left unmatched: 11. In DNA, the CDR3 is TGCGCCAGCAGCCTCAGATCCGGGACAGGGACCGGGGCCAACGTCCTGACTTTC. It encodes CASSLRSGTGTGANVLTF.

This clone was seen just once. The chain combines TRBV2 with TRBJ2-3, with D possibly being TRBD2 (7 bases). The CDR3 loop spans 13 amino acids. Trimming shortened V by 11 bases and J by 0 bases, and 12 bases separated the two germline ends. Germline values: CDR1 SNHLY, CDR2 FYNNEI. CDR3 region: CAEGGSSTDTQYF. Here the CDR3 DNA reads TGTGCCGAGGGGGGGTCTAGCACAGATACGCAGTATTTT. Complete variable domain (other parts from reference TRBV2 and TRBJ2-3): EPEVTQTPSHQVTQMGQEVILRCVPISNHLYFYWYRQILGQKVEFLVSFYNNEISEKSEIFDDQFSVERPDGSNFTLKIRSTKLEDSAMYFCAEGGSSTDTQYFGPGTRLTVL.

This clone appeared a few times. The V gene is TRBV13, the J gene TRBJ1-6, with D unclear. The CDR3 is 15 residues long. V lost 5 bases to trimming and J lost 7 bases, with 15 bases between them. Germline values: CDR1 PRHDT, CDR2 FYEKMQ (reference sequence). CDR3 residues: CASSLGAAFNSPLHF. The CDR3 DNA follows: TGTGCCAGCAGCCTGGGCGCAGCCTTCAATTCACCCCTCCACTTT.

The rearrangement links TRBV19 to TRBJ1-2; 10 bases are shared with TRBD1. CDR3 size: 14 residues. The germline gives CDR1 LNHDA, CDR2 SQIVND (reference sequence). After removal of 6 bases from V and 3 bases from J, the junction contained 4 bases not matched to a gene. DNA for the CDR3: TGTGCCAGTAGGAAGACAGGGGGCGACTATGGCTACACCTTC. As protein: CASRKTGGDYGYTF. Combining the CDR3 with reference TRBV19 and TRBJ1-2 gives the whole variable domain DGGITQSPKYLFRKEGQNVTLSCEQNLNHDAMYWYRQDPGQGLRLIYYSQIVNDFQKGDIAEGYSVSREKKESFPLTVTSAQKNPTAFYLCASRKTGGDYGYTFGSGTRLTVV.

The chain couples TRBV15 to TRBJ2-7; TRBD1 might be the D (5 bases). Trimming pared 1 base from V and 2 bases from J, leaving 12 bases between. CDR1 and CDR2 from the germline V gene are LNHNV and YYDKDF (reference sequence). This CDR3 is 15 amino acids long. CDR3 protein: CATSRGAGRAYEQYF. The DNA for the CDR3 is TGTGCCACCAGCAGAGGTGCAGGGCGCGCCTACGAGCAGTACTTC.

This rearrangement joins TRBV29-1 to TRBJ2-5, with 10 bases that match TRBD1. The end of the DNA fits TRBJ2-7 better, so the J call may be wrong. The germline CDR1 and CDR2 sequences are SQVTM and ANQGSEA. This CDR3 has 13 amino acids. CDR3 region: CSVRQGASYEQYF. CDR3 DNA: TGCAGCGTGAGACAGGGGGCTTCCTACGAGCAGTACTTC.

Only a few counts were recorded for this clone. The chain combines TRBV30 with TRBJ1-6; unclear D gene. Germline loops: CDR1 GTSNPN, CDR2 SVGIG (reference sequence). The CDR3 is 14 amino acids. V was clipped by 1 base and J by 3 bases, with 7 bases between them. CDR3 sequence (DNA): TGTGCCTGGAGTGGCGGGTTCTATAATTCACCCCTCCACTTT. This gives the protein CAWSGGFYNSPLHF.

V usage is TRBV4-2 and J usage is TRBJ2-5; TRBD2 matches at 11 bases. From germline, CDR1 is LGHNA and CDR2 YNFKEQ. V trimming: 4 bases; J trimming: 5 bases; junction bases outside the gene matches: 9. CDR3 length: 16 amino acids. CDR3 nucleotides: TGTGCCAGCAGCCGGGTAGCGGGGGGGCAAACGGAGACCCAGTACTTC. Encoded protein: CASSRVAGGQTETQYF.

The V call is TRBV2, the J call TRBJ2-4; D remains ambiguous. V was clipped by 7 bases and J by 7 bases, with 11 bases between them. The CDR3 is 12 amino acids. Per germline, CDR1 SNHLY and CDR2 FYNNEI. The CDR3 reads CASTVDGNIQYF. The CDR3 DNA is TGTGCCAGCACCGTCGACGGGAACATTCAGTACTTC.

V is TRBV11-3 and J is TRBJ1-1, with D possibly being TRBD1 (6 bases). This CDR3 region has 11 residues. CDR1 is SGHNT, CDR2 YENEEA, per germline. Trimming removed 5 bases from V and 7 bases from J, with 8 bases in between. CDR3 loop: CASSLDSEAFF. The CDR3 nucleotides read TGTGCCAGCAGCCTGGACAGTGAAGCTTTCTTT.

J is TRBJ2-2 and V is TRBV11-3, with TRBD1 as a possible D gene (5 bases). The CDR3 consists of 15 residues. Germline-derived CDR1 and CDR2 are SGHNT and YENEEA. V was clipped by 3 bases and J by 4 bases, with 12 bases between them. For the CDR3, the DNA is TGTGCCAGCAGCTTTCGGAGCAGGGCCACCGGGGAGCTGTTTTTT. Its translation is CASSFRSRATGELFF.

This clone has just a few counts. The rearrangement uses TRBV5-1 and TRBJ2-5; D might be TRBD1 (5 bases). This CDR3 has 14 amino acids. From germline, CDR1 is SGHRS and CDR2 YFSETQ. The V end lost 0 bases, the J end lost 5 bases, and 11 bases lay between the germline ends. CDR3 residues: CASSLAGYGETQYF. In DNA form, the CDR3 reads TGCGCCAGCAGCTTGGCAGGGTACGGGGAGACCCAGTACTTC.